The rows below give T cell receptor beta chains drawn from one sample of a study of PD-L1 blockade in urothelial cancer. Sequenced by immunoSEQ multiplex PCR; TCRdb stores in-frame clones only, minus some. The sample includes tens of thousands of clones, approximately 81% of them seen just once. The material sequenced was PBMCs, taken around atezolizumab (anti-PD-L1) treatment. These receptors originate from a man aged 70 or older with urothelial cancer. The CDR3 runs from the conserved cysteine through the conserved F or W. A D gene is named only where the DNA matches it firmly. A clone size is listed for some rows: how often the clone was seen (once, few, many), or a class if it is expanded.

V gene	clone size	D gene	J gene	CDR3 length	CDR3 protein	CDR3 DNA
TRBV5-1	-	TRBD2	TRBJ2-7	15	CASSWSGGSSYEQYF	TGCGCCAGCAGCTGGAGCGGGGGGTCCTCCTACGAGCAGTACTTC
TRBV11-2	-	-	TRBJ2-1	13	CASSLGLGNEQFF	TGTGCCAGCAGCTTAGGACTGGGCAATGAGCAGTTCTTC
TRBV4-1	once	TRBD1	TRBJ2-1	18	CASSQVYSGTGENNEQFF	TGCGCCAGCAGCCAAGTTTACTCCGGGACAGGAGAGAACAATGAGCAGTTCTTC
TRBV18	once	TRBD1	TRBJ2-5	14	CASSPPTGEETQYF	TGTGCCAGCTCACCACCGACAGGGGAAGAGACCCAGTACTTC
TRBV2	-	-	TRBJ1-4	14	CASTPRDRAGGLFF	TGTGCCAGCACTCCCCGAGACAGAGCTGGAGGGCTGTTTTTT
TRBV18	-	TRBD2	TRBJ2-2	18	CASSPGLAGVRNTGELFF	TGTGCCAGCTCACCGGGACTAGCGGGAGTCCGGAACACCGGGGAGCTGTTTTTT
TRBV18	-	TRBD1	TRBJ2-5	15	CASSPGTANQETQYF	TGTGCCAGCTCTCCCGGGACAGCCAACCAAGAGACCCAGTACTTC
TRBV19	-	-	TRBJ1-5	14	CASSINGDNQPQHF	TGTGCCAGTAGTATTAACGGGGACAATCAGCCCCAGCATTTT
TRBV11-2	-	-	TRBJ2-7	11	CASSHAYEQYF	TGTGCCAGCAGCCATGCCTACGAGCAGTACTTC
TRBV2	-	-	TRBJ2-6	14	CASTLLAGANVLTF	TGTGCCAGCACCCTGCTAGCTGGGGCCAACGTCCTGACTTTC
TRBV9	-	TRBD2	TRBJ2-2	17	CASSVGVTSGISGELFF	TGTGCCAGCAGCGTAGGAGTTACTAGCGGGATTTCCGGGGAGCTGTTTTTT
TRBV5-4	-	TRBD2	TRBJ2-3	14	CASTGLAGADTQYF	TGTGCCAGCACCGGACTAGCGGGAGCAGATACGCAGTATTTT
TRBV2	-	TRBD1	TRBJ1-3	14	CASSRQGIGDTIYF	TGTGCCAGCAGTCGACAGGGGATTGGAGACACCATATATTTT
TRBV10-3	-	TRBD1	TRBJ2-7	14	CAIRPGQGSYEQYF	TGTGCCATCAGGCCGGGACAGGGTTCTTACGAGCAGTACTTC
TRBV6-5	once	-	TRBJ2-4	13	CASRPGVENIQYF	TGTGCCAGCAGGCCAGGGGTCGAAAACATTCAGTACTTC
TRBV19	-	-	TRBJ1-1	12	CASRPQGTEAFF	TGTGCCAGTAGACCTCAGGGCACTGAAGCTTTCTTT
TRBV7-2	-	TRBD2	TRBJ2-2	16	CASSFLRGSAGGELFF	TGTGCCAGCAGCTTTCTTCGCGGGAGTGCTGGCGGGGAGCTGTTTTTT
TRBV7-7	-	-	TRBJ1-4	13	CASSLTTGEKLFF	TGTGCTAGCAGCTTAACCACGGGGGAAAAACTGTTTTTT
TRBV18	-	-	TRBJ2-2	11	CASSSVGELFF	TGTGCCAGCTCATCGGTCGGGGAGCTGTTTTTT
TRBV7-6	-	TRBD2	TRBJ2-3	15	CASSLAGGITDTQYF	TGTGCCAGCAGCTTAGCGGGAGGGATAACAGATACGCAGTATTTT
TRBV9	few	-	TRBJ2-2	13	CASSVGGFGELFF	TGTGCCAGCAGCGTAGGCGGCTTCGGGGAGCTGTTTTTT
TRBV5-4	-	TRBD1	TRBJ1-2	17	CASSLGQTGRRGYGYTF	TGTGCCAGCAGCTTGGGGCAGACAGGGCGAAGGGGCTATGGCTACACCTTC
TRBV27	-	-	TRBJ1-2	14	CASSLRGQFYGYTF	TGTGCCAGCAGTTTACGGGGTCAGTTCTATGGCTACACCTTC
TRBV10-1	medium-sized	TRBD2	TRBJ2-7	14	CASSASGNSYEQYF	TGCGCCAGCAGCGCTAGCGGTAACTCCTACGAGCAGTACTTC
TRBV9	-	TRBD1	TRBJ1-2	15	CASSVVDRANYGYTF	TGTGCCAGCAGCGTTGTCGACAGGGCTAACTATGGCTACACCTTC
TRBV7-9	-	TRBD2	TRBJ2-1	15	CASSLKGLAGNEQFF	TGTGCCAGCAGCTTAAAAGGACTAGCGGGTAATGAGCAGTTCTTC
TRBV5-1	-	TRBD2	TRBJ2-7	17	CASSLASGSGGLWEQYF	TGCGCCAGCAGCTTGGCCTCAGGTAGCGGGGGCCTCTGGGAGCAGTACTTC
TRBV29-1	-	TRBD1	TRBJ1-1	13	CSATGGGSTEAFF	TGCAGCGCCACAGGGGGCGGGAGCACTGAAGCTTTCTTT
TRBV13	once	TRBD2	TRBJ2-5	15	CASSFLAGKEETQYF	TGTGCCAGCAGCTTTTTAGCGGGAAAGGAGGAGACCCAGTACTTC
TRBV2	-	TRBD2	TRBJ2-1	15	CASSQGLADYNEQFF	TGTGCCAGCAGTCAAGGACTAGCGGACTACAATGAGCAGTTCTTC
TRBV7-9	-	TRBD2	TRBJ2-7	16	CASSPRGSGSLYEQYF	TGTGCCAGCAGCCCCCGGGGCAGCGGGAGTCTCTACGAGCAGTACTTC
TRBV10-3	-	-	TRBJ1-4	12	CAISGEDEKLFF	TGTGCCATCAGTGGGGAGGATGAAAAACTGTTTTTT
TRBV11-3	-	-	TRBJ2-5	15	CASSLVHGFQETQYF	TGTGCCAGCAGCTTAGTGCACGGTTTCCAAGAGACCCAGTACTTC
TRBV7-6	-	-	TRBJ1-3	16	CASSMGHDASGNTIYF	TGTGCCAGCAGCATGGGACATGACGCTTCTGGAAACACCATATATTTT
TRBV18	-	-	TRBJ2-3	15	CASSPPYTSTDTQYF	TGTGCCAGCTCACCACCTTACACGAGCACAGATACGCAGTATTTT
TRBV30	-	-	TRBJ1-4	18	CAWSGLVARGATNEKLFF	TGTGCCTGGAGTGGCCTAGTCGCGCGCGGCGCAACTAATGAAAAACTGTTTTTT
TRBV6-1	few	TRBD2	TRBJ2-7	14	CASSETSGIYEQYF	TGTGCCAGCAGTGAAACTAGCGGGATCTACGAGCAGTACTTC
TRBV19	-	TRBD2	TRBJ2-5	11	CASSASGGKYF	TGTGCCAGTAGTGCCTCGGGGGGAAAGTACTTC
TRBV19	-	-	TRBJ2-1	15	CASSIGPSSYNEQFF	TGTGCCAGTAGTATAGGCCCGAGCTCCTACAATGAGCAGTTCTTC
TRBV4-1	once	TRBD1	TRBJ2-1	15	CASSQDSHGTGEQFF	TGCGCCAGCAGCCAAGATAGTCACGGGACAGGGGAGCAGTTCTTC
TRBV6-1	-	-	TRBJ1-5	13	CASSEDPLQPQHF	TGTGCCAGCAGTGAAGATCCCCTTCAGCCCCAGCATTTT
TRBV6-1	-	-	TRBJ2-1	13	CGGGLTRVSEQFF	TGTGGAGGGGGATTAACTAGAGTTAGTGAGCAGTTCTTC
TRBV5-6	-	-	TRBJ2-3	16	CASSSGLALETDTQYF	TGTGCCAGCAGCTCCGGACTGGCTCTAGAGACAGATACGCAGTATTTT
TRBV18	-	TRBD2	TRBJ2-7	18	CASSPLAPGLAGVYEQYF	TGTGCCAGCTCACCACTCGCCCCAGGACTAGCGGGAGTTTACGAGCAGTACTTC
TRBV10-3	-	-	TRBJ2-7	17	CAISGENPGLSSYEQYF	TGTGCCATCAGTGGTGAAAATCCGGGACTGAGTTCCTACGAGCAGTACTTC
TRBV6-1	-	TRBD2	TRBJ2-3	15	CASSASGLDTDTQYF	TGTGCCAGCAGTGCTAGCGGGTTAGACACAGATACGCAGTATTTT
TRBV7-7	-	-	TRBJ2-7	15	CASSPNPGQGYEQYF	TGTGCTAGCAGCCCTAATCCGGGACAAGGCTACGAGCAGTACTTC
TRBV6-1	-	-	TRBJ2-7	14	CASNVVGSSYEQYF	TGTGCCAGCAATGTAGTAGGGAGCTCCTACGAGCAGTACTTC
TRBV18	-	TRBD1	TRBJ1-2	19	CASSPLRDRGPHLGSGYTF	TGTGCCAGCTCACCGCTCCGGGACAGGGGACCGCACTTAGGGTCTGGCTACACCTTC
TRBV27	-	-	TRBJ2-3	15	CASSKQLPSTDTQYF	TGTGCCAGCAGTAAACAGCTACCTAGCACAGATACGCAGTATTTT
TRBV11-2	-	-	TRBJ2-7	13	CASSLSTDREQYF	TGTGCCAGCAGCCTGTCGACAGACCGCGAGCAGTACTTC
TRBV10-1	-	-	TRBJ2-2	14	CASSGTGNTGELFF	TGCGCCAGCAGCGGAACAGGGAATACCGGGGAGCTGTTTTTT
TRBV21-1	-	-	TRBJ2-2	16	CASSTNSRPNTGELFF	TGTGCCAGCAGCACTAACAGCCGCCCGAACACCGGGGAGCTGTTTTTT